Given below is one T cell receptor (beta chain) in context. Its antigen target is currently unknown. Nothing much larger sits one base from this clone, and base qualities are not available. Library preparation used the immunoSEQ multiplex PCR assay. TCRdb provides this immuneACCESS table in a form limited to in-frame rearrangements. Some clones are lacking; in checked studies, under half of them reflect an unresolved V gene, and why the rest are absent is not known. The sample table contains approximately 150,000 clones; only one count was recorded for approximately 94% of them. The ten largest clones capture 14% of the sample. Measured from the cysteine to the phenylalanine, the CDR3 is 14 residues long. Here the CDR3 DNA is all that survives: 42 bases in frame from base 1. The germline V end is reduced by 3 bases and the J end by 8 bases; junction bases left unmatched: 1. CDR1 and CDR2, looked up from the germline V gene, are SGHNT and YENEEA.

This sample stems from a study of control samples from healthy donors and cancer patients (dated by TCRdb to the early 2020s). This receptor was obtained from a man in his 60s with colorectal cancer. The sequence joins TRBV11-3 to TRBJ1-6, and 10 bases in between align with TRBD1. The sample consisted of PBMCs. In nucleotide form, the sequence is TGTGCCAGCAGCTTTGGGACAGGGGATTCACCCCTCCACTTT. Its translation reads: CASSFGTGDSPLHF.